The clone carrying this TCR beta chain was detected a few times. Antigen unknown. The sample comes from a study of identical twins. General study results and limits: In cord blood, abundant beta clonotypes had fewer insertions; memory showed no trend.

cDNA molecules carried unique molecular identifiers, and template switching added a universal primer site. TCRdb processed the 5' RACE reads anew with MiXCR; each CDR3 protein has one entry. The top ten hold approximately 0.29% of the sample, which has 1.5 million to 2 million distinct CDR3 sequences, around 29% seen once. Germline values: CDR1 SQVTM, CDR2 ANQGSEA. Trimming pared 5 bases from V and 6 bases from J, leaving 10 bases between. The CDR3 totals 11 residues. The clonotype comes from a newborn girl in good health. The chain couples TRBV29-1 to TRBJ1-1, with D unclear. Sequences were obtained from cord blood. Written as DNA, the CDR3 is TGCAGCGTTATGAGAGTCTCTGAAGCTTTCTTT. Its translation is CSVMRVSEAFF.